This T cell receptor (beta chain) was sequenced in a study of CD8+ T cells in alopecia areata. Study-wide context: Scoring of treated patients' severity used the percentage of affected scalp area.

This sample's treatment: oral pan-JAK inhibitor, 5-10 mg twice daily. Investigators isolated RNA and reverse transcribed it into cDNA to act as the sequencing template. Libraries were prepared by immunoSEQ multiplex PCR; TCRdb keeps only in-frame clonotypes and omits some of them. The repertoire holds some 220,000 clones, with around three fifths as singletons. Germline V gene sequence: CDR1 SGDLS, CDR2 YYNGEE. The CDR3 sequence is 15 residues long. Germline trimming cut 0 bases from V and 7 bases from J; bases unmatched to any gene: 5. The sequence was collected from a human donor with alopecia areata. The sample here was CD4+ T cells sorted from blood, taken at week 4, from a patient treated with tofacitinib. The chain joins TRBV9 to TRBJ2-1, with 9 bases identical to TRBD2. The CDR3 region is CASSVELAGFNEQFF. CDR3 nucleotide sequence: TGTGCCAGCAGCGTAGAGCTAGCGGGGTTTAATGAGCAGTTCTTC.